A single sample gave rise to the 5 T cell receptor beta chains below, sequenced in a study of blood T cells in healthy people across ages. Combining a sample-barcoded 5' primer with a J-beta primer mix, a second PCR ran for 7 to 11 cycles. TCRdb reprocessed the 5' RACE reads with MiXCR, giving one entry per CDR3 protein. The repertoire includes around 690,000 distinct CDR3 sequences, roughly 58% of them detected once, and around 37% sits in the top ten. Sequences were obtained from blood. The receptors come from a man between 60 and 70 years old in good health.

The CDR3 protein is CASSYPPGGRPDTQYF. The CDR3 coding sequence is TGTGCCAGCAGTTATCCTCCCGGGGGTAGACCAGATACGCAGTATTTT. This rearrangement joins TRBV6-2 or TRBV6-3 to TRBJ2-3; TRBD2 is a possible D gene (6 bases). Trimming shortened V by 3 bases and J by 4 bases, and 17 bases separated the two germline ends. The CDR3 covers 16 residues. In germline, CDR1 is MNHEY, CDR2 SVGEGT.

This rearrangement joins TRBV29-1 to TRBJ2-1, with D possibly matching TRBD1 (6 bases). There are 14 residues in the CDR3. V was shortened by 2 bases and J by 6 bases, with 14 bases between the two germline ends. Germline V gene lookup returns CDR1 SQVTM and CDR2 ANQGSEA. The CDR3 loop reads CSVESGAGINEQFF. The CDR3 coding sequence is TGCAGCGTTGAATCAGGGGCAGGTATCAATGAGCAGTTCTTC.

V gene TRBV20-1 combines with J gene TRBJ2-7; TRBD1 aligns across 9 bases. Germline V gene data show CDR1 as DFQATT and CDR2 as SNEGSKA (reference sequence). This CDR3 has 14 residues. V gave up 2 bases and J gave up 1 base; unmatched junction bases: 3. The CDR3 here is CSARTGGESYEQYF. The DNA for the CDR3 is TGCAGTGCTAGAACAGGGGGCGAGTCCTACGAGCAGTACTTC.

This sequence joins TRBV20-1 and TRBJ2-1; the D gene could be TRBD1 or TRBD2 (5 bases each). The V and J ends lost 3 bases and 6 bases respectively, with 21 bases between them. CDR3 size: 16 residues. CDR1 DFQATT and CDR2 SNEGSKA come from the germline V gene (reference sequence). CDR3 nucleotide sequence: TGCAGTGCTAGGGCCCTCGGGGCCCCTTTGGCCAATGAGCAGTTCTTC. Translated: CSARALGAPLANEQFF.

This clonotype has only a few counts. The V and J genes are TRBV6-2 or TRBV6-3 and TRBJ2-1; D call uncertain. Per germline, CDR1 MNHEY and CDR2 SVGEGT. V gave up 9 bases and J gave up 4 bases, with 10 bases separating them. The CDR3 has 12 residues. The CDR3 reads CASRLTYNEQFF. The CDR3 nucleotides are TGTGCCAGTCGTCTGACGTACAATGAGCAGTTCTTC.